The table lists the clone carrying this T cell receptor (beta chain) with a few counts. Its matching antigen is unknown. This record belongs to a study of T cell repertoires in cytomegalovirus infection. At the level of the study: HLA-B-restricted CMV epitopes that are well studied were used alongside recently identified HLA-C-restricted ones.

From germline, CDR1 is LNHDA and CDR2 SQIVND (reference sequence). This CDR3 is built from 11 residues. V was trimmed by 10 bases and J by 9 bases, leaving 13 bases between them. Via MiXCR, TCRdb re-called the reads, giving one row per CDR3 protein. The table records a few hundred thousand distinct CDR3 sequences, about 40% of them present only once. J is TRBJ2-1 and V is TRBV19, with a tentative D call TRBD2 (6 bases). The receptor comes from a human donor in good health (CMV status not recorded). Some clones in this sample may be carry-over from other donors' samples. This specimen consisted of cultured PBMCs, obtained from culture after CMV antigen stimulation. The CDR3 region is CATRGGLEQFF. The CDR3 DNA follows: TGTGCCACCCGGGGAGGACTTGAGCAGTTCTTC.